The present T cell receptor (beta chain) was sequenced within a study of T cell changes during pregnancy in multiple sclerosis (dated by TCRdb to between 2018 and 2020). At the level of the whole study: The study looked at changes in the T cell repertoire across pregnancy in women with multiple sclerosis.

V trim: 0 bases; J trim: 5 bases; unmatched bases: 6. The germline V gene encodes CDR1 MNHEY and CDR2 SVGAGI. The CDR3 covers 15 residues, taking in both the cysteine and the phenylalanine. Here the CDR3 DNA is all that survives: 45 bases in frame from base 1. As regards this clone: The antigen it recognizes is unknown. One base away there is no much larger clone; base qualities are not given.

Libraries came from the immunoSEQ multiplex PCR assay. This immuneACCESS table, as held by TCRdb, lists in-frame sequences with V and J called but not all clones. Of the missing ones, under half trace to an unresolved V gene in checked studies; the others have no known cause. This sample holds 40,000 to 60,000 clones; 94% were observed only once. Of the sample, approximately 0.49% falls within the top ten clones. The TCR sequence derives from a female donor with multiple sclerosis, enrolled in a pregnancy study. The sequencing here drew on CD4+ T cells from peripheral blood mononuclear cells, taken in the first trimester of pregnancy. Recombination joined TRBV6-5 with TRBJ1-1; the central 7 bases match TRBD1. The bases read TGTGCCAGCAGTTACTCTCCGGCAGGGGGGACTGAAGCTTTCTTT. It encodes CASSYSPAGGTEAFF.